This T cell receptor beta chain was observed in a study of T cells in Graves' hyperthyroidism and ophthalmopathy. Whole-study context: Peripheral blood was taken when the disease was first diagnosed, before any treatment began.

Study-level points and caveats: Most thyroid clonotypes that were expanded above 0.001 also turned up in blood.

This clonotype was detected many times. Its antigen remains unknown. RNA transcripts were the template for amplifying TCR beta CDR3 regions. HTBI primers were employed in a first-round RT-PCR of the TCR CDR3. A single record per CDR3 protein comes from TCRdb applying MiXCR to the multiplex PCR reads. The data contain about 300,000 distinct CDR3 sequences, 20% to 25% of them singletons. V was trimmed by 6 bases and J by 4 bases, leaving 12 bases between them. This CDR3 contains 13 residues. The germline V gene encodes CDR1 MNHNS and CDR2 SASEGT. The sequencing input was blood. The TCR sequence derives from a man between 35 and 55 years old with Graves' hyperthyroidism that later progressed to Graves' ophthalmopathy. V gene TRBV6-1 combines with J gene TRBJ1-2; no definite D call. CDR3 coding DNA: TGTGCCAGCAGCACCCCTCTAGTCTATGGCTACACCTTC. This codes for CASSTPLVYGYTF.